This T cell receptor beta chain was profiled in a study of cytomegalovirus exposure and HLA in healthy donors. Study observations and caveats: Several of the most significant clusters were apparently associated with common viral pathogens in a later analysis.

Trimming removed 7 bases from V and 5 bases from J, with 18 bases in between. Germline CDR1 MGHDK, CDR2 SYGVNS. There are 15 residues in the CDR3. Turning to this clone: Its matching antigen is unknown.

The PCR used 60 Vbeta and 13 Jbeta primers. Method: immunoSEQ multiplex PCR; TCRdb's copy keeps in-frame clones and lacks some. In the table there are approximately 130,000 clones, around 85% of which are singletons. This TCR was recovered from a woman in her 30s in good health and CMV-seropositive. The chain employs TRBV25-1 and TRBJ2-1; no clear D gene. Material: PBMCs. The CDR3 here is CASTNPLLPHNEQFF. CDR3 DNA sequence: TGTGCCAGCACCAACCCTCTCCTACCACACAATGAGCAGTTCTTC.